The 19 T cell receptor beta chains listed next were all sequenced from one sample in a study of cytomegalovirus exposure and HLA in healthy donors. The PCR used 60 Vbeta and 13 Jbeta primers. Produced via immunoSEQ multiplex PCR; TCRdb's table is partial and in-frame only. Altogether about 31,000 clones are present, 35% to 50% being singletons, with the ten largest covering approximately 2%. The sample consisted of PBMCs. All receptors come from a woman aged 45-59 years in good health and CMV-seronegative.

This clone was detected a few times. V gene TRBV25-1 combines with J gene TRBJ2-7, with a possible D match to TRBD1 (5 bases). The CDR3 loop spans 11 amino acids. V was trimmed by 4 bases and J by 5 bases, leaving 6 bases between them. The germline gives CDR1 MGHDK, CDR2 SYGVNS. In DNA form, the CDR3 reads TGTGCCAGCAGTGCAGGGAACGAGCAGTACTTC. Protein product: CASSAGNEQYF.

The gene calls are TRBV7-2 and TRBJ2-1; 8 bases fit TRBD2. Unmatched junction bases numbered 6, after V lost 2 bases and J lost 6 bases. The CDR3 runs 15 residues. Germline CDR1 SGHTA, CDR2 FQGNSA. The CDR3 protein is CASSLNSGMGNEQFF. The CDR3 DNA reads TGTGCCAGCAGCTTAAATAGCGGGATGGGCAATGAGCAGTTCTTC.

V usage is TRBV6-6 and J usage is TRBJ1-4; D is perhaps TRBD1 (6 bases). This CDR3 region has 16 residues. Germline-derived CDR1 and CDR2 are MNHNY and SVGAGI (reference sequence). V was clipped by 6 bases and J by 8 bases, with 22 bases between them. The CDR3 DNA follows: TGTGCCAGCAGCCGAACCCCCTACCAAGACAGGGAAAAACTGTTTTTT. This gives the protein CASSRTPYQDREKLFF.

The rearrangement uses TRBV2 and TRBJ1-4; no firm D call. Germline CDR1 SNHLY, CDR2 FYNNEI. V was shortened by 5 bases and J by 5 bases, with 15 bases between the two germline ends. The CDR3 is made up of 15 amino acids. The DNA of the CDR3 is TGTGCCAGCAGTCTCGCCGGGATCCTAAATGAAAAACTGTTTTTT. The encoded protein is CASSLAGILNEKLFF.

In this sample, this clone turned up a few times. This rearrangement joins TRBV5-4 to TRBJ1-5; unclear D gene. The CDR3 loop spans 13 amino acids. CDR1 is SGHNT, CDR2 YYREEE, per germline (reference sequence). The germline V and J ends were trimmed by 0 bases and 7 bases, with 8 bases remaining between them. The CDR3 coding sequence is TGTGCCAGCAGCTTGGGAGGGATGCAGCCCCAGCATTTT. This encodes CASSLGGMQPQHF. Combining the CDR3 with reference TRBV5-4 and TRBJ1-5 gives the whole variable domain ETGVTQSPTHLIKTRGQQVTLRCSSQSGHNTVSWYQQALGQGPQFIFQYYREEENGRGNFPPRFSGLQFPNYSSELNVNALELDDSALYLCASSLGGMQPQHFGDGTRLSIL.

V is TRBV5-1 and J is TRBJ2-7; 7 bases fit TRBD2. After removal of 3 bases from V and 2 bases from J, the junction contained 11 bases not matched to a gene. The CDR3 sequence is 16 residues long. Germline CDR1 is SGHRS and CDR2 is YFSETQ. CDR3 DNA: TGCGCCAGCAGCTCCTGGGGGGGACTATTGGCCTACGAGCAGTACTTC. It is translated as CASSSWGGLLAYEQYF.

This clone has only a few counts. The chain is built from TRBV6-5 and TRBJ2-7; TRBD2 matches at 7 bases. With 6 bases clipped from V and 0 bases from J, the junction kept 8 bases outside the gene matches. The germline V gene has CDR1 MNHEY and CDR2 SVGAGI. The CDR3 runs 15 residues. For the CDR3, the DNA is TGTGCCAGCAGCTTGCGGGGAGGGGCCTCCTACGAGCAGTACTTC. As protein: CASSLRGGASYEQYF.

The V gene is TRBV7-2, the J gene TRBJ2-3; D is possibly TRBD1 (7 bases). CDR1 is SGHTA and CDR2 is FQGNSA in the germline V gene. The CDR3 loop spans 16 amino acids. The V gene lost 5 bases and the J gene lost 2 bases, with 17 bases spanning the gap. In DNA form, the CDR3 reads TGTGCCAGCAGCCTACTTCCAGGGGGGTTCACAGATACGCAGTATTTT. Encoded protein: CASSLLPGGFTDTQYF.

The chain has TRBV6-4 and TRBJ2-3; no definite D call. The CDR3 sequence is 14 residues long. Germline V gene lookup returns CDR1 MRHNA and CDR2 SNTAGT. The ends were cut back, 4 bases at V and 0 bases at J, with 8 bases in the middle. The CDR3: CASSVSTSTDTQYF. CDR3 DNA: TGTGCCAGCAGTGTTAGTACCAGCACAGATACGCAGTATTTT.

This clone is termed medium-sized. This CDR3 is CASSPRTGWAGELFF. CDR3 sequence (DNA): TGTGCCAGCAGCCCCAGGACAGGATGGGCCGGGGAGCTGTTTTTT. The rearrangement uses TRBV7-7 and TRBJ2-2; 7 bases agree with TRBD1. This CDR3 is 15 amino acids long. CDR1 is SSHAT, CDR2 FNYEAQ, per germline (reference sequence). The junction had 9 bases not matched to a gene; V was cut back by 5 bases and J by 6 bases.

This clone was counted between two and nine times. The chain recombines TRBV9 with TRBJ2-5; perhaps TRBD2 as D (6 bases). The CDR3 runs to 15 residues. The germline V and J ends were trimmed by 0 bases and 5 bases, with 14 bases remaining between them. CDR1 is SGDLS and CDR2 is YYNGEE in the germline V gene. This CDR3 reads CASSVAGGIAETQYF. The CDR3 DNA reads as TGTGCCAGCAGCGTAGCTGGCGGGATAGCGGAGACCCAGTACTTC.

This chain connects TRBV30 to TRBJ1-2; TRBD1 aligns across 10 bases. V dropped 8 bases and J dropped 3; count of bases not matched to a gene: 6. CDR3 size: 13 residues. Per the germline V gene, CDR1 is GTSNPN and CDR2 is SVGIG (reference sequence). The DNA of the CDR3 is TGTGCCCAACGACAGGGGGCTGACTATGGCTACACCTTC. This sequence encodes CAQRQGADYGYTF. Together with reference TRBV30 and TRBJ1-2, the CDR3 gives the full variable domain: SQTIHQWPATLVQPVGSPLSLECTVEGTSNPNLYWYRQAAGRGLQLLFYSVGIGQISSEVPQNLSASRPQDRQFILSSKKLLLSDSGFYLCAQRQGADYGYTFGSGTRLTVV.

In its sample, this clone was seen a few times. V usage is TRBV21-1 and J usage is TRBJ2-7; TRBD2, as called in the table, went unchecked against the DNA. TRBV21-1 is assigned pseudogene status. The CDR3 loop spans 16 amino acids. The CDR3 DNA reads as TGTGCCAGCAGCGGTCTGACTAGCGCAAAGGCCTACGAGCAGTACTTC. Translating it yields CASSGLTSAKAYEQYF.

The chain has TRBV19 and TRBJ2-7; possible D gene TRBD1, 6 bases. The germline V and J ends were trimmed by 3 bases and 2 bases, with 14 bases remaining between them. Germline lookup yields CDR1 LNHDA and CDR2 SQIVND (reference sequence). This CDR3 comprises 15 residues. Here the CDR3 DNA reads TGTGCCAGTAGTATTAAGGGGGACGCAACCTACGAGCAGTACTTC. Protein: CASSIKGDATYEQYF.

This clone was picked up one time. This chain uses TRBV12-5 with TRBJ2-5; D perhaps matches TRBD2 (5 bases). The CDR3 consists of 15 residues. Per germline, CDR1 LGHNT and CDR2 FRNRAP. V dropped 1 base and J dropped 2 bases, with 11 bases sitting between them. CDR3 amino acids: CASGLAPPGQETQYF. The CDR3 DNA sequence: TGTGCTAGTGGTTTGGCCCCGCCGGGGCAAGAGACCCAGTACTTC.

This clone appeared a few times. The chain links TRBV2 to TRBJ2-6; D not certain. V was pared by 6 bases and J by 1 base, with 10 bases between. Germline values: CDR1 SNHLY, CDR2 FYNNEI. CDR3 length: 15 amino acids. CDR3 nucleotides: TGTGCCAGCAGGGGCCCGCGATCTGGGGCCAACGTCCTGACTTTC. It translates to CASRGPRSGANVLTF.

V is TRBV11-2 and J is TRBJ2-2; TRBD1 might be the D (6 bases). From germline, CDR1 is SGHAT and CDR2 FQNNGV. The CDR3 sequence is 14 residues long. The ends were cut back, 1 base at V and 4 bases at J, with 7 bases in the middle. The CDR3 DNA follows: TGTGCCAGCAGCTTAGCCAGGGGCACCGGGGAGCTGTTTTTT. Its translation is CASSLARGTGELFF.

J is TRBJ2-3 and V is TRBV6-1, with D perhaps TRBD1 (6 bases). Germline V gene data show CDR1 as MNHNS and CDR2 as SASEGT. CDR3 length equals 16 residues. Trimming left V 2 bases short and J 2 bases short, with 14 bases between. CDR3 protein: CASSESRDIYTDTQYF. CDR3 in DNA: TGTGCCAGCAGTGAAAGCCGGGACATTTACACAGATACGCAGTATTTT.

This clone has more than one count but fewer than ten. The J gene is TRBJ2-7, the V gene TRBV14; D call uncertain. V shed 1 base and J shed 3 bases, with 10 bases lying between them. CDR1 SGHDN and CDR2 FVKESK come from the germline V gene. The CDR3 covers 14 residues. The CDR3 DNA reads TGTGCCAGCAGCCAAGGGCGGTTGGTCTACGAGCAGTACTTC. This encodes CASSQGRLVYEQYF.